These 29 T cell receptor beta chains came from one sample sequenced in a study of blood T cell repertoires in COVID-19. The method was immunoSEQ multiplex PCR; TCRdb's version includes in-frame clones alone and lacks a portion of them. This sample has under 200,000 clones, with 85% found just once. The specimen was peripheral blood. Receptors were obtained from a woman aged 50 to 60 with COVID-19, enrolled during active disease.

The genes are TRBV2 and TRBJ1-2; the D is unclear. V was pared by 6 bases and J by 5 bases, with 10 bases between. CDR1 and CDR2 from the germline V gene are SNHLY and FYNNEI. CDR3 length: 12 amino acids. CDR3 bases: TGTGCCAGCAGACCCACGGAGTATGGCTACACCTTC. Residues: CASRPTEYGYTF. Using reference TRBV2 and TRBJ1-2 for the parts outside the CDR3, the full variable domain is EPEVTQTPSHQVTQMGQEVILRCVPISNHLYFYWYRQILGQKVEFLVSFYNNEISEKSEIFDDQFSVERPDGSNFTLKIRSTKLEDSAMYFCASRPTEYGYTFGSGTRLTVV.

The table lists this clone with a count of one. This rearrangement joins TRBV6-1 to TRBJ2-1; TRBD1 agrees at 11 bases. V shed 2 bases, J shed 9 bases, and the junction held 9 bases outside the gene matches. This CDR3 has 16 residues. Germline V CDR1 and CDR2: MNHNS, SASEGT. The CDR3 region has the DNA TGTGCCAGCAGTGAAATTGTCGGGACAGGGGGTTTTGAGCAGTTCTTC. Translating it yields CASSEIVGTGGFEQFF.

Worth noting for this clone: Germline is not matched at one junction end, which may reflect a read error. This chain uses TRBV12-3 or TRBV12-4 with TRBJ1-2, with TRBD1 matching 7 bases. This CDR3 comprises 13 residues. CDR3 region: CASSTGTAVFHSF. The CDR3 DNA sequence: TGTGCCAGCAGTACCGGGACAGCCGTCTTTCATTCCTTC.

The rearrangement uses TRBV10-3 and TRBJ1-1; no reliable D call. The CDR3 runs 13 residues. The germline V and J ends were trimmed by 8 bases and 0 bases, with 10 bases remaining between them. Germline CDR1 is ENHRY and CDR2 is SYGVKD. CDR3 in amino acids: CAILKDLNTEAFF. The CDR3 bases are TGTGCCATCCTTAAGGACTTGAACACTGAAGCTTTCTTT.

This clone was detected a few times. The chain carries TRBV5-6 and TRBJ2-7; no firm D call. The ends were cut back, 0 bases at V and 3 bases at J, with 10 bases in the middle. The CDR3 is 14 residues long. Germline-derived CDR1 and CDR2 are SGHDT and YYEEEE. The CDR3 region is CASSLDTENYEQYF. For the CDR3, the DNA is TGTGCCAGCAGCTTGGATACAGAAAACTACGAGCAGTACTTC.

The chain joins TRBV30 to TRBJ2-7; 7 bases line up with TRBD1. CDR3 length equals 14 residues. Germline-derived CDR1 and CDR2 are GTSNPN and SVGIG (reference sequence). V was clipped by 1 base and J by 2 bases; unmatched bases: 5. CDR3 DNA: TGTGCCTGGAGTGGACAGGGAAGCACCTACGAGCAGTACTTC. Translating gives CAWSGQGSTYEQYF.

This chain connects TRBV4-2 to TRBJ1-2; TRBD1 matches at 7 bases. With 1 base clipped from V and 3 bases from J, the junction kept 5 bases outside the gene matches. This CDR3 is built from 15 residues. Per the germline V gene, CDR1 is LGHNA and CDR2 is YNFKEQ. The CDR3 reads CASSQVTGKDYGYTF. The CDR3 DNA is TGTGCCAGCAGCCAAGTGACAGGGAAAGACTATGGCTACACCTTC.

The chain is built from TRBV6-1 and TRBJ1-2, with TRBD1 matching over 7 bases. With V trimmed by 3 bases and J by 5 bases, 9 bases remained unmatched. Per the germline V gene, CDR1 is MNHNS and CDR2 is SASEGT. The CDR3 runs 15 residues. The CDR3 protein is CASSDRGTATYGYTF. As DNA, the CDR3 is TGTGCCAGCAGTGATCGAGGGACAGCCACTTATGGCTACACCTTC.

The gene calls are TRBV7-2 and TRBJ1-3; D not resolved. V was pared by 5 bases and J by 0 bases, with 17 bases between. The germline V gene encodes CDR1 SGHTA and CDR2 FQGNSA. This CDR3 spans 17 amino acids. The CDR3 sequence is CASSVGAGLHSGNTIYF. The DNA of the CDR3 is TGTGCCAGCAGCGTGGGTGCTGGGCTACACTCTGGAAACACCATATATTTT.

The chain combines TRBV27 with TRBJ1-2; D remains unclear. The CDR3 loop spans 11 amino acids. Looked up from germline, CDR1 is MNHEY and CDR2 is SMNVEV (reference sequence). The V and J ends lost 10 bases and 4 bases respectively, with 10 bases between them. CDR3 loop: CATSGPYGYTF. CDR3 nucleotides: TGTGCCACCTCTGGGCCCTATGGCTACACCTTC.

V and J are TRBV27 and TRBJ2-1; 8 bases are a match to TRBD1. Germline V CDR1 and CDR2: MNHEY, SMNVEV (reference sequence). Losses at the gene ends were 4 bases for V and 8 bases for J; bases not matched to a gene: 10. The CDR3 runs 15 residues. The CDR3 nucleotides are TGTGCCAGCAGTTCATGGCCAGGGGGCTTCGATGAGCAGTTCTTC. Encoded protein: CASSSWPGGFDEQFF.

J is TRBJ1-2 and V is TRBV12-3 or TRBV12-4, with D perhaps matching TRBD1 (6 bases). Trimming removed 3 bases from V and 4 bases from J, with 9 bases in between. The CDR3 extends over 13 amino acids. In DNA form, the CDR3 reads TGTGCCAGCAGTTTGGGGGCTCTCTATGGCTACACCTTC. It encodes CASSLGALYGYTF.

The V call is TRBV10-1, the J call TRBJ2-6; D unresolved. CDR1 and CDR2 (germline): WNHNN, SYGVQD (reference sequence). This CDR3 comprises 14 residues. Trimming stripped 3 bases from V and 2 bases from J, with 5 bases between. The CDR3 spells CASSDGPGANVLTF. The DNA for the CDR3 is TGCGCCAGCAGTGATGGGCCTGGGGCCAACGTCCTGACTTTC.

The chain uses TRBV5-1 and TRBJ2-5; possibly TRBD2 for D (6 bases). This CDR3 has 15 amino acids. Trimming shortened V by 3 bases and J by 1 base, and 13 bases separated the two germline ends. Germline CDR1 and CDR2: SGHRS and YFSETQ. As DNA, the CDR3 is TGCGCCAGCAGCTCGAACCCGGGACTCCAAGAGACCCAGTACTTC. Translating gives CASSSNPGLQETQYF.

This sequence joins TRBV12-5 and TRBJ2-7; TRBD1 matches at 12 bases. CDR3 size: 15 residues. V was clipped by 5 bases and J by 4 bases; unmatched bases: 6. Germline V gives CDR1 LGHNT, CDR2 FRNRAP. The CDR3 DNA sequence: TGTGCTAGTGGTGCGGGACAGGGGGCGCCGTACGAGCAGTACTTC. It codes for CASGAGQGAPYEQYF.

The rearrangement links TRBV2 to TRBJ2-2; D not resolved. The ends were cut back, 7 bases at V and 4 bases at J, with 7 bases in the middle. CDR3 length: 12 amino acids. CDR1 is SNHLY and CDR2 is FYNNEI in the germline V gene. CDR3 sequence: CASTVFTGELFF. The CDR3 bases are TGTGCCAGCACCGTTTTCACCGGGGAGCTGTTTTTT. The full variable domain, in which reference TRBV2 and TRBJ2-2 provide the parts outside the CDR3, is EPEVTQTPSHQVTQMGQEVILRCVPISNHLYFYWYRQILGQKVEFLVSFYNNEISEKSEIFDDQFSVERPDGSNFTLKIRSTKLEDSAMYFCASTVFTGELFFGEGSRLTVL.

Points on this clone: Compared with germline, one end of the junction differs, possibly owing to a read error. The V and J genes are TRBV27 and TRBJ2-7; a weak D match, TRBD2 (5 bases). The CDR3 length is 12 residues. Germline lookup yields CDR1 MNHEY and CDR2 SMNVEV (reference sequence). CDR3 DNA: TGTGCCAGCAGCCGACCTGGGGAGACGTGGGTCTTC. It yields the protein CASSRPGETWVF.

The chain carries TRBV6-5 and TRBJ1-5; maybe TRBD1 (6 bases). The V end lost 0 bases, the J end lost 3 bases, and 9 bases lay between the germline ends. There are 15 residues in the CDR3. Germline CDR1 is MNHEY and CDR2 is SVGAGI. CDR3 in DNA: TGTGCCAGCAGTTACTCGGCAGGGGCCAATCAGCCCCAGCATTTT. This sequence encodes CASSYSAGANQPQHF.

V and J are TRBV15 and TRBJ2-1, with D possibly being TRBD1 (5 bases). Trimming shortened V by 0 bases and J by 5 bases, and 11 bases separated the two germline ends. Germline CDR1 LNHNV, CDR2 YYDKDF (reference sequence). The CDR3 extends over 15 amino acids. The DNA for the CDR3 is TGTGCCACCAGCAGAGAAGGTTACAGGAACAATGAGCAGTTCTTC. It yields the protein CATSREGYRNNEQFF.

V and J are TRBV7-3 and TRBJ2-1; 7 bases map to TRBD1. V lost 3 bases to trimming and J lost 8 bases; unmatched junction nucleotides: 13. The length of the CDR3 is 16 residues. The germline V gene has CDR1 SGHTA and CDR2 FQGTGA. CDR3 in DNA: TGTGCCAGCAGCTTCCCAAGGTACAGGGGTGTCGATGAGCAGTTCTTC. Translating it yields CASSFPRYRGVDEQFF.

The chain has TRBV29-1 and TRBJ2-2; 7 bases are a match to TRBD1. Germline V CDR1 and CDR2: SQVTM, ANQGSEA. The CDR3 has 14 amino acids. V lost 5 bases to trimming and J lost 1 base; unmatched junction nucleotides: 4. The DNA of the CDR3 is TGCAGCGTTATTAGGACAGGGAACACCGGGGAGCTGTTTTTT. Translation gives CSVIRTGNTGELFF.

About this clone: The junction differs from germline at one of its ends, possibly a read error. The chain uses TRBV9 and TRBJ1-1; D may be TRBD1 (5 bases). The V gene's germline CDR1 is SGDLS and CDR2 YYNGEE. The CDR3 covers 14 residues. CDR3 nucleotide sequence: TGTGCCAGCAGCGGGGCGCAGGGAGGAGGCCGCTTCCGATTT. It is translated as CASSGAQGGGRFRF.

CDR3 bases: TGTGCCAGCAGAGGGGACAGGGTCCTTCGGGGCAATCAGCCCCAGCATTTT. This gives the protein CASRGDRVLRGNQPQHF. The genes are TRBV5-6 and TRBJ1-5, with 9 bases identical to TRBD1. Germline V lookup: CDR1 SGHDT, CDR2 YYEEEE. V lost 5 bases to trimming and J lost 2 bases; unmatched junction nucleotides: 11. The CDR3 is 17 residues long.

In this sample, this clone turned up a few times. The chain links TRBV29-1 to TRBJ1-1; unclear D gene. Germline V gene data show CDR1 as SQVTM and CDR2 as ANQGSEA. This CDR3 is 15 amino acids long. V was trimmed by 4 bases and J by 1 base, leaving 16 bases between them. CDR3 region: CSVGGAWVGNTEAFF. For the CDR3, the DNA is TGCAGCGTTGGGGGAGCATGGGTAGGGAACACTGAAGCTTTCTTT. Full variable domain (rest looked up from reference TRBV29-1 and TRBJ1-1): SAVISQKPSRDICQRGTSLTIQCQVDSQVTMMFWYRQQPGQSLTLIATANQGSEATYESGFVIDKFPISRPNLTFSTLTVSNMSPEDSSIYLCSVGGAWVGNTEAFFGQGTRLTVV.

The chain is built from TRBV7-3 and TRBJ1-1; D gene uncertain. V lost 4 bases and J lost 3, with 9 bases in between. The CDR3 has 13 residues. Per germline, CDR1 SGHTA and CDR2 FQGTGA. CDR3 nucleotide sequence: TGTGCCAGCAGCTACACAGAGTACACTGAAGCTTTCTTT. As protein: CASSYTEYTEAFF.

V is TRBV6-5 and J is TRBJ1-1; the match to TRBD1 covers 11 bases. Germline V gene data show CDR1 as MNHEY and CDR2 as SVGAGI. This CDR3 region has 16 residues. V lost 1 base and J lost 4; bases outside the gene matches: 5. CDR3 in DNA: TGTGCCAGCAGTTACTTCTCCGGGACAGGGGGCACTGAAGCTTTCTTT. Its protein product is CASSYFSGTGGTEAFF.

The chain couples TRBV29-1 to TRBJ2-3, with D perhaps TRBD2 (5 bases). Germline lookup yields CDR1 SQVTM and CDR2 ANQGSEA. V shed 0 bases and J shed 8 bases, with 15 bases lying between them. The CDR3 covers 14 residues. DNA of the CDR3: TGCAGCGTTGAAGATCCGCGGGCCACGGGTACGCAGTATTTT. It yields the protein CSVEDPRATGTQYF.

CDR3 sequence reads: CASSPYYGSPLHF. CDR3 bases: TGTGCCAGCAGTCCTTACTATGGTTCACCCCTCCACTTT. The chain uses TRBV28 and TRBJ1-6; D call uncertain. The CDR3 runs 13 residues. The V gene lost 5 bases and the J gene lost 9 bases, with 11 bases spanning the gap. Germline CDR1 reads MDHEN; CDR2 reads SYDVKM.

V and J are TRBV30 and TRBJ1-3; possibly TRBD1 for D (6 bases). The CDR3 loop spans 14 amino acids. Trimming removed 0 bases at V and 7 bases at J, with 13 bases between. Germline CDR1 GTSNPN, CDR2 SVGIG (reference sequence). The CDR3 nucleotides read TGTGCCTGGAGTGTAAACAGGGTGGGGAACACCATATATTTT. Translation: CAWSVNRVGNTIYF.